The rows below give T cell receptor beta chains drawn from one sample of a study of a mutant IDH1 vaccine in newly diagnosed glioma. Profiled with immunoSEQ multiplex PCR; TCRdb holds only in-frame clones, not every one. The sample consists of approximately 41,000 clones, around 90% of them appearing once. Their specific antigens are unknown. Sample: PBMCs, taken from a glioma patient whose treatment included an IDH1 peptide vaccine. These receptors came from a man aged 45 to 65 with glioma. The CDR3 runs from the conserved cysteine through the conserved F or W. A D gene is named only where the DNA matches it firmly. Clone sizes are given selectively: once, few, many, or a class where the clone is expanded.

d_call,v_call,j_call,clone_size,cdr3_nt,cdr3_aa
.,TRBV28,TRBJ1-3,.,TGTGCCAGCAGTACCCTCCATGCTGGAAACACCATATATTTT,CASSTLHAGNTIYF
TRBD1,TRBV11-1,TRBJ2-7,few,TGTGCCAGCAGCTCCGGGACAGGCACCTACGAGCAGTACTTC,CASSSGTGTYEQYF
.,TRBV7-8,TRBJ1-1,.,TGTGCCAGCAGCTTACAGGCAGGCCGGCCATCTGAAGCTTTCTTT,CASSLQAGRPSEAFF
.,TRBV5-1,TRBJ2-5,.,TGCGCCAGCGCCGAAGGGGAAGAGACCCAGTACTTC,CASAEGEETQYF
.,TRBV7-2,TRBJ2-3,.,TGTGCCGGGGGGCCGGGGAGAATGGCAGATACGCAGTATTTT,CAGGPGRMADTQYF
.,TRBV7-9,TRBJ2-5,few,TGTGCCAGCAGGTCCCTAACTGAGTACCAAGAGACCCAGTACTTC,CASRSLTEYQETQYF
.,TRBV4-2,TRBJ2-5,.,TGTGCCAGCAGCCTTGGGGTAAGAGCTGAAGAGACCCAGTACTTC,CASSLGVRAEETQYF
.,TRBV7-6,TRBJ1-5,large,TGTGCCAGCAGCCCCTGGGTAGGTCAGCCCCAGCATTTT,CASSPWVGQPQHF
TRBD2,TRBV6-6,TRBJ2-5,.,TGTGCCAGCAGTTACCGCGGGAGAAGGTCCCAAGAGACCCAGTACTTC,CASSYRGRRSQETQYF
.,TRBV5-4,TRBJ1-1,.,TGTGCCAGCGACCGGGACGGTGAAGCTTTCTTT,CASDRDGEAFF
TRBD2,TRBV9,TRBJ2-7,.,TGTGCCAGCAGCTTGGGCGGGAGCTCCTACGAGCAGTACTTC,CASSLGGSSYEQYF
TRBD1,TRBV7-9,TRBJ2-1,.,TGTGCCAGCAGCTTAGTACAGGGGGCCCTTAGGAATGAGCAGTTCTTC,CASSLVQGALRNEQFF
.,TRBV7-9,TRBJ2-1,.,TGTGCCAGCAGCTTAGAGGGGCACTACAATGAGCAGTTCTTC,CASSLEGHYNEQFF
.,TRBV7-9,TRBJ1-3,.,TGTGCCAGCAGCTTAGGAGGTGTTGCGAACACCATATATTTT,CASSLGGVANTIYF
.,TRBV19,TRBJ2-6,.,TGTGCCAGTGGGGGGCTCTCTGGGGCCAACGTCCTGACTTTC,CASGGLSGANVLTF
.,TRBV14,TRBJ2-5,.,TGTGCCAGCAGCCAAGACAGGATAATAGAGACCCAGTACTTC,CASSQDRIIETQYF
TRBD1,TRBV5-1,TRBJ2-3,once,TGCGCCAGCAGCTTGGGAGGGACAGGGGGAGTAAATACGCAGTATTTT,CASSLGGTGGVNTQYF
.,TRBV6-5,TRBJ1-4,.,TGTGCCAGCGGGGGGTGGGGGGAAAAACTGTTTTTT,CASGGWGEKLFF